The source of this T cell receptor (beta chain) is a study of tumor-infiltrating lymphocytes in primary liver carcinoma. Co-extraction of both nucleic acids (RNA and DNA) used roughly 18-32 mg of unsorted bulk tissue. There were over 85% viable tumor cells in every single sample of tumor. Production of TCR beta cDNA used about 500 ng total RNA together with a constant-region primer. Modified slightly, ARM-PCR produced TCR beta libraries over three nested multiplex PCR rounds. Two initial PCR rounds of about 11 cycles each paired TRBV1-TRBV30 forward primers with a C-beta reverse primer. TCRdb used MiXCR to reprocess the multiplex PCR reads, holding one entry per CDR3 protein. This sample yields about 22,000 distinct CDR3 sequences, of which 60% to 80% are seen a single time; almost 40% belongs to the top ten. This CDR3 is built from 11 residues. The ends were cut back, 6 bases at V and 11 bases at J, with 13 bases in the middle. Germline-derived CDR1 and CDR2 are PRHDT and FYEKMQ (reference sequence).

V gene TRBV13 combines with J gene TRBJ1-2; weak D call: TRBD1 (5 bases). The sequence derives from a woman in her thirties with primary liver carcinoma and hepatitis B virus infection. Sequencing was carried out using liver tumor tissue from sampling region 1. The subset is: tumor region T1, superior pole. CDR3 in DNA: TGTGCCAGCAGGACAGTCGAGCCGTACACCTTC. This gives the protein CASRTVEPYTF. The full variable domain, rest sourced from reference TRBV13 and TRBJ1-2, is AAGVIQSPRHLIKEKRETATLKCYPIPRHDTVYWYQQGPGQDPQFLISFYEKMQSDKGSIPDRFSAQQFSDYHSELNMSSLELGDSALYFCASRTVEPYTFGSGTRLTVV.